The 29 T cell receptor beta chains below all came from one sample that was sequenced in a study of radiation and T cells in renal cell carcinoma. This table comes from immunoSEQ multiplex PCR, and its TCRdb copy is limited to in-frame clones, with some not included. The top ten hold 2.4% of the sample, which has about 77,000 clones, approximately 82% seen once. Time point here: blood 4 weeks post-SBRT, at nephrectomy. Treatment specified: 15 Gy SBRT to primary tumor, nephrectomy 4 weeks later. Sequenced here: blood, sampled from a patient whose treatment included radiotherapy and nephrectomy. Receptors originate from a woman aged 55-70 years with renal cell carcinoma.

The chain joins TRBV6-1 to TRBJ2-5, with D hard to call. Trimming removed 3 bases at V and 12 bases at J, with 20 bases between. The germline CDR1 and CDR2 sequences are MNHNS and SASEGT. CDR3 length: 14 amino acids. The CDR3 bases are TGTGCCAGCAGTGATGGAATCTCTTTTGTAGGCGAGTACTTC. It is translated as CASSDGISFVGEYF.

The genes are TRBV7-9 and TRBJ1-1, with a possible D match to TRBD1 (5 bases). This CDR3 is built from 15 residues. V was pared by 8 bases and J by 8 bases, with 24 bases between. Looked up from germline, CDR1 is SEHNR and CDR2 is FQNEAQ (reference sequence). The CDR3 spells CASRLDGTHLREAFF. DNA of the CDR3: TGTGCCAGCCGCCTTGATGGGACGCACCTCAGAGAAGCTTTCTTT. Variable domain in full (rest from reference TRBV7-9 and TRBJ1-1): DTGVSQNPRHKITKRGQNVTFRCDPISEHNRLYWYRQTLGQGPEFLTYFQNEAQLEKSRLLSDRFSAERPKGSFSTLEIQRTEQGDSAMYLCASRLDGTHLREAFFGQGTRLTVV.

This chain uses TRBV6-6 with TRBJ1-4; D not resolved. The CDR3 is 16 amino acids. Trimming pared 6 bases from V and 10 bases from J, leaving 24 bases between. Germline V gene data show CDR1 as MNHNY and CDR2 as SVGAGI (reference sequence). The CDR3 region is CASSISEWVGSGKLFF. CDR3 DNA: TGTGCCAGCAGCATCTCGGAATGGGTCGGTTCGGGAAAACTGTTTTTT.

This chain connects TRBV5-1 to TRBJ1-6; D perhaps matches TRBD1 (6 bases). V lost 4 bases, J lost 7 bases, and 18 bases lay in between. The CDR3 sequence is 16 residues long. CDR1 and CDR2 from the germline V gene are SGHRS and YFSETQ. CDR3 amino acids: CASSLAGGSRNSPLHF. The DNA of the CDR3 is TGCGCCAGCAGCCTTGCGGGGGGCTCCCGAAATTCACCCCTCCACTTT.

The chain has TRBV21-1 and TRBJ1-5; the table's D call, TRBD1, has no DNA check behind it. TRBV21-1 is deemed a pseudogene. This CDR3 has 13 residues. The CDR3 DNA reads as TGTGCCAGCAGCAGCCCCACAGATCAGCCCCAGCATTTT. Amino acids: CASSSPTDQPQHF.

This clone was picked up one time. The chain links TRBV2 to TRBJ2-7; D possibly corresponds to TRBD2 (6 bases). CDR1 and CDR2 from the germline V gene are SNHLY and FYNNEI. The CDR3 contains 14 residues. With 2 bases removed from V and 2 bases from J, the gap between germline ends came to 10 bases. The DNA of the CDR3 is TGTGCCAGCAGTGAATGGGGGGTTCCCTACGAGCAGTACTTC. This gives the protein CASSEWGVPYEQYF.

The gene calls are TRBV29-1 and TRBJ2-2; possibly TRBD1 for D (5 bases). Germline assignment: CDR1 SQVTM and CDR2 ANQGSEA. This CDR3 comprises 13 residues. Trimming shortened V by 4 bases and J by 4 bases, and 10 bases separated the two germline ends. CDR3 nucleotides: TGCAGCGTTGGTGAACAGGCCACCGGGGAGCTGTTTTTT. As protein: CSVGEQATGELFF.

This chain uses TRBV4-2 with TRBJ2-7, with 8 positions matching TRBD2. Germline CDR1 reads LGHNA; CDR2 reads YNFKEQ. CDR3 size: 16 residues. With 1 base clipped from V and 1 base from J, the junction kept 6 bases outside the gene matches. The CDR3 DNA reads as TGTGCCAGCAGCCAAGGGCGCGCGGGGGGATCCTACGAGCAGTACTTC. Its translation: CASSQGRAGGSYEQYF.

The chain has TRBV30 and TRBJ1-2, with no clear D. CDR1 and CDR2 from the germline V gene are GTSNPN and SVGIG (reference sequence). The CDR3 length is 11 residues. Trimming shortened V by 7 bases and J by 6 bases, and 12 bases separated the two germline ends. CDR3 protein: CASGHRNGYTF. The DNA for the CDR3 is TGTGCCTCTGGTCACCGGAATGGCTACACCTTC.

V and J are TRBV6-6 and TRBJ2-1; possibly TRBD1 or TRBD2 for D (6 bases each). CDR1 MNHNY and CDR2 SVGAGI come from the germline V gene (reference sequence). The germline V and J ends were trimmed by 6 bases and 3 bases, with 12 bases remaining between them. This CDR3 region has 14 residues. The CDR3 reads CASSLRGGYNEQFF. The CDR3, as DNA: TGTGCCAGCAGCCTCAGGGGAGGCTACAATGAGCAGTTCTTC.

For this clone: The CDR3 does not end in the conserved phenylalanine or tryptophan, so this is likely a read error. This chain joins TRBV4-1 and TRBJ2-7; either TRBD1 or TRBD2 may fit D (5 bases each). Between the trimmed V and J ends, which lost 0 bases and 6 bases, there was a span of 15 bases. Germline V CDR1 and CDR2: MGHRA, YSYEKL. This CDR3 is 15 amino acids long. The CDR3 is CASSQEEVGTREQYL. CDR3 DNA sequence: TGCGCCAGCAGCCAAGAAGAGGTAGGGACCCGCGAGCAGTACCTC.

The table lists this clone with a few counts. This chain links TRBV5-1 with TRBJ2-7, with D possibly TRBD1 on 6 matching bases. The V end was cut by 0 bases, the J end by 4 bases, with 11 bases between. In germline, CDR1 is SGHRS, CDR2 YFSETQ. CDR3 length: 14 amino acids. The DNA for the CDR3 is TGCGCCAGCAGCTTGGTGACAGGCCCTTACGAGCAGTACTTC. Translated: CASSLVTGPYEQYF.

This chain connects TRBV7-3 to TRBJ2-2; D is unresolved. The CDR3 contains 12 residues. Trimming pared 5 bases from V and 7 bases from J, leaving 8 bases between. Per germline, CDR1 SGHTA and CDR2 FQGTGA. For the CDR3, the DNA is TGTGCCAGCAGCCAAGGAGTCGGGGAGCTGTTTTTT. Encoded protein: CASSQGVGELFF.

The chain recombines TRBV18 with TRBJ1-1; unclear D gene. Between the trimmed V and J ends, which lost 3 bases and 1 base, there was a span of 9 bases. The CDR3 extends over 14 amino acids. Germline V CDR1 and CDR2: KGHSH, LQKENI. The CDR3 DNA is TGTGCCAGCTCACCGACTACAGCGAACACTGAAGCTTTCTTT. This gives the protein CASSPTTANTEAFF.

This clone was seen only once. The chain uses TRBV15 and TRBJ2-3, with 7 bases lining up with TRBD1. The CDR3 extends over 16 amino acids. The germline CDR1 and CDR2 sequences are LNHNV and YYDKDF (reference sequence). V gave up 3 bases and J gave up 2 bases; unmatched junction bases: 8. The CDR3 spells CATSRVPGQTTDTQYF. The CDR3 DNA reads TGTGCCACCAGCAGGGTTCCGGGACAGACCACAGATACGCAGTATTTT.

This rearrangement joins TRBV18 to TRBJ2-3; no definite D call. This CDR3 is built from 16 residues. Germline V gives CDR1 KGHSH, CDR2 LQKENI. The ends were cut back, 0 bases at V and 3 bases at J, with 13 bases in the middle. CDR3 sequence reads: CASSPPIRPRTDTQYF. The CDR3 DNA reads TGTGCCAGCTCACCACCGATAAGACCACGAACAGATACGCAGTATTTT.

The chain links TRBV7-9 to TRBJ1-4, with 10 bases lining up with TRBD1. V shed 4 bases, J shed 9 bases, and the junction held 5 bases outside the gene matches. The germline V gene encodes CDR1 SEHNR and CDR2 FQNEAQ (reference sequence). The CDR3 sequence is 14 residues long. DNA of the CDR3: TGTGCCAGCAGCTCCGGACAGGGGGATCAAAAACTGTTTTTT. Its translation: CASSSGQGDQKLFF.

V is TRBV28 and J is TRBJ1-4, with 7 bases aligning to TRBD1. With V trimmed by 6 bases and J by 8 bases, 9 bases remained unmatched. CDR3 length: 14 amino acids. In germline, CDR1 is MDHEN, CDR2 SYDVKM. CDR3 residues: CASRLQGKGEKLFF. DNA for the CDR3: TGTGCCAGCAGGCTACAGGGGAAGGGAGAAAAACTGTTTTTT.

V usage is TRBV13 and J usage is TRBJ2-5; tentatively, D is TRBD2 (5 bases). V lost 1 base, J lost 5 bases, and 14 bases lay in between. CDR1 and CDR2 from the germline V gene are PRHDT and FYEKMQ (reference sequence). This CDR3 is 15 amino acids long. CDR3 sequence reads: CASSLENPGWETQYF. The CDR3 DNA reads TGTGCCAGCAGCTTAGAAAACCCGGGGTGGGAGACCCAGTACTTC.

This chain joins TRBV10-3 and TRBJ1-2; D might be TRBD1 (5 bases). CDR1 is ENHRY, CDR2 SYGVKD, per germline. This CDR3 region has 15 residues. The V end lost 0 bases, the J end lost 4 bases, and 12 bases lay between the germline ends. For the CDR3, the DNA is TGTGCCATCAGTGAGTCGTCAGGGCTGGGCTATGGCTACACCTTC. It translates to CAISESSGLGYGYTF.

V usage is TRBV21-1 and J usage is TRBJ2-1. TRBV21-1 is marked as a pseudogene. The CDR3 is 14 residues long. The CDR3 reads CASTRTGEGNEQFF. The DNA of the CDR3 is TGTGCCAGCACCCGTACAGGGGAGGGAAATGAGCAGTTCTTC.

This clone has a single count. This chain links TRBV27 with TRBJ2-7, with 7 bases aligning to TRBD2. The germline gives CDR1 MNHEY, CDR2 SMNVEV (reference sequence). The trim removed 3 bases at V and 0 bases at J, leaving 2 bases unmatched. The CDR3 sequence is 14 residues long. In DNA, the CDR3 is TGTGCCAGCAGTTTGGGGGGGTTCTCCTACGAGCAGTACTTC. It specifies CASSLGGFSYEQYF.

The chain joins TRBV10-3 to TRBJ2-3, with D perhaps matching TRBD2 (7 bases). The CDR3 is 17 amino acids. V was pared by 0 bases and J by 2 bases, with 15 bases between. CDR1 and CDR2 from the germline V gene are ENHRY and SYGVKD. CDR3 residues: CAISESTGTTPTDTQYF. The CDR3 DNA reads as TGTGCCATCAGTGAGTCCACAGGGACTACCCCCACAGATACGCAGTATTTT.

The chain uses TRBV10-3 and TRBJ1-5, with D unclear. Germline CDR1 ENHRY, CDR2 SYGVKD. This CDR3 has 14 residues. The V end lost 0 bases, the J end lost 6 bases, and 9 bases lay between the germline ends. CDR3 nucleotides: TGTGCCATCAGTGAGTCGATCGGTGGTCAGCCCCAGCATTTT. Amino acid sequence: CAISESIGGQPQHF.

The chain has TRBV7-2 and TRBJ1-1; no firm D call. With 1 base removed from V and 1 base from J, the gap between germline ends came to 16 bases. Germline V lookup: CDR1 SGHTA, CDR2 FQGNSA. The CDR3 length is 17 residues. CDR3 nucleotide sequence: TGTGCCAGCAGCTTAGAGCGCGGGCAGTGGAAGAACACTGAAGCTTTCTTT. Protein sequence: CASSLERGQWKNTEAFF.

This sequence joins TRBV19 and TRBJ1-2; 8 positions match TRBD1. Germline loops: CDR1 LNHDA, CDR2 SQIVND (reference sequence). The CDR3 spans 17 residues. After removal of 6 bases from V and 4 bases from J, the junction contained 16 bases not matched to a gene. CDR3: CASSPGQVSSGGYGYTF. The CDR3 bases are TGTGCCAGTAGCCCGGGACAGGTGTCATCCGGAGGCTATGGCTACACCTTC.

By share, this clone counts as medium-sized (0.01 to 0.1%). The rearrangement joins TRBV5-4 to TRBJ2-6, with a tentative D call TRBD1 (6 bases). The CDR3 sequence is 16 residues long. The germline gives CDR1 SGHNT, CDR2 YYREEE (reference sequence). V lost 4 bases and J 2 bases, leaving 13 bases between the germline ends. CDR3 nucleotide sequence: TGTGCCAGCAGCACGAAACAGGGAGCTGGGGCCAACGTCCTGACTTTC. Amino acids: CASSTKQGAGANVLTF. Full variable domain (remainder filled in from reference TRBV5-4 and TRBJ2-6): ETGVTQSPTHLIKTRGQQVTLRCSSQSGHNTVSWYQQALGQGPQFIFQYYREEENGRGNFPPRFSGLQFPNYSSELNVNALELDDSALYLCASSTKQGAGANVLTFGAGSRLTVL.

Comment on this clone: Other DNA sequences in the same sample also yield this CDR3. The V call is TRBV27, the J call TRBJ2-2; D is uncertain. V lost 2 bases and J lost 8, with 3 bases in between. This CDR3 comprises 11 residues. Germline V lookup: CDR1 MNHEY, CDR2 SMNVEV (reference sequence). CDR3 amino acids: CASSLRGELFF. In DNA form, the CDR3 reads TGTGCCAGCAGTTTAAGAGGGGAGCTGTTTTTT.

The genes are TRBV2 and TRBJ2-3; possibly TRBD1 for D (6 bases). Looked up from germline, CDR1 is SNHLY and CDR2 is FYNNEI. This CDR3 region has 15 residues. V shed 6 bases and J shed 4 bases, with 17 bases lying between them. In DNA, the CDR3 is TGTGCCAGCAGCCAACAGGGAATGGAAGCAGATACGCAGTATTTT. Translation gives CASSQQGMEADTQYF. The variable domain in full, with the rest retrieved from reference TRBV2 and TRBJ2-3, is EPEVTQTPSHQVTQMGQEVILRCVPISNHLYFYWYRQILGQKVEFLVSFYNNEISEKSEIFDDQFSVERPDGSNFTLKIRSTKLEDSAMYFCASSQQGMEADTQYFGPGTRLTVL.